Listed here are 16 T cell receptor beta chains from one sample, sequenced in a study of blood T cell repertoires in COVID-19. Sequencing was performed with immunoSEQ multiplex PCR; in TCRdb, only in-frame clones are kept and a portion is missing. The table includes 70,000 to 90,000 clones, over 75% detected once. The sequenced material came from peripheral blood. These receptors were collected from a man aged 50-60 years with acute or convalescent COVID-19.

The chain carries TRBV28 and TRBJ2-7; D perhaps matches TRBD2 (5 bases). Germline CDR1 and CDR2: MDHEN and SYDVKM. This CDR3 has 15 amino acids. The V end was cut by 1 base, the J end by 1 base, with 11 bases between. CDR3 DNA: TGTGCCAGCAGTTTATCGAGGGTACAATCCTACGAGCAGTACTTC. It is translated as CASSLSRVQSYEQYF.

This chain links TRBV7-6 with TRBJ2-7; 8 nucleotides align to TRBD1. From germline, CDR1 is SGHVS and CDR2 FNYEAQ. V was clipped by 5 bases and J by 6 bases; unmatched bases: 9. This CDR3 contains 14 residues. The CDR3 DNA is TGTGCCAGCAGCGCCGGACAGGGTGCAGGCGAGCAGTACTTC. It encodes CASSAGQGAGEQYF. The full variable domain, with the rest looked up from reference TRBV7-6 and TRBJ2-7, is GAGVSQSPRYKVTKRGQDVALRCDPISGHVSLYWYRQALGQGPEFLTYFNYEAQQDKSGLPNDRFSAERPEGSISTLTIQRTEQRDSAMYRCASSAGQGAGEQYFGPGTRLTVT.

The rearrangement uses TRBV7-9 and TRBJ1-6; 7 nucleotides align to TRBD1. Germline V CDR1 and CDR2: SEHNR, FQNEAQ (reference sequence). The CDR3 consists of 14 residues. J lost 5 bases, V lost 4 bases, and 2 bases had no gene match. The CDR3 is CASSSTGNNSPLHF. CDR3 bases: TGTGCCAGCAGCTCGACAGGGAATAATTCACCCCTCCACTTT.

V gene TRBV6-2 or TRBV6-3 combines with J gene TRBJ1-4; D gene uncertain. This CDR3 contains 11 residues. Germline CDR1 MNHEY, CDR2 SVGEGT. Trimming stripped 5 bases from V and 9 bases from J, with 7 bases between. Here the CDR3 reads CASSTEQKLFF. The CDR3 DNA reads as TGTGCCAGCAGTACGGAGCAAAAACTGTTTTTT.

This chain connects TRBV10-3 to TRBJ2-2; D call uncertain. Trimming stripped 6 bases from V and 5 bases from J, with 7 bases between. This CDR3 spans 12 amino acids. The germline V gene has CDR1 ENHRY and CDR2 SYGVKD. CDR3 in DNA: TGTGCCATCAGCCCGTCTACCGGGGAGCTGTTTTTT. It specifies CAISPSTGELFF.

This chain links TRBV21-1 with TRBJ2-7; TRBD1 is the table's D call, not checked against the DNA. TRBV21-1 is listed as a pseudogene. The CDR3 consists of 15 residues. CDR3 region: CASSRTGQGMDEQYF. The CDR3 nucleotides are TGTGCCAGCAGCAGAACCGGACAGGGGATGGACGAGCAGTACTTC.

In its sample, this clone was seen once. The chain joins TRBV29-1 to TRBJ1-5; D might be TRBD1 (5 bases). The CDR3 runs 13 residues. Trimming took 2 bases from V and 7 from J, leaving 12 bases between them. The germline V gene has CDR1 SQVTM and CDR2 ANQGSEA. The CDR3 nucleotides read TGCAGCGTTGAAATATCGGGGGAGCAGCCCCAGCATTTT. Translating it yields CSVEISGEQPQHF.

J is TRBJ1-1 and V is TRBV29-1; possible D gene TRBD1, 6 bases. The length of the CDR3 is 13 residues. The germline V gene has CDR1 SQVTM and CDR2 ANQGSEA. V was trimmed by 7 bases and J by 4 bases, leaving 16 bases between them. In nucleotides, the CDR3 is TGCAGCGACTGGGGACAAGGGATCACTGAAGCTTTCTTT. Protein sequence: CSDWGQGITEAFF.

This rearrangement joins TRBV2 to TRBJ2-6; 7 nucleotides match TRBD1. Germline CDR1 and CDR2: SNHLY and FYNNEI. The CDR3 length is 15 residues. The J segment lost 4 bases and the V segment lost 6 bases, leaving 6 bases of the junction unmatched. The CDR3, as DNA: TGTGCCAGCAGGGCCGACAGGGCCGGGGCCAACGTCCTGACTTTC. It yields the protein CASRADRAGANVLTF.

This clone has a single count. The chain combines TRBV29-1 with TRBJ2-6; TRBD1 is a possible D gene (6 bases). The length of the CDR3 is 16 residues. CDR1 and CDR2 from the germline V gene are SQVTM and ANQGSEA. V lost 4 bases and J lost 3, with 16 bases in between. The CDR3 here is CSVVGSRGDGANVLTF. CDR3 in DNA: TGCAGCGTTGTGGGGAGCAGGGGCGATGGGGCCAACGTCCTGACTTTC.

V is TRBV19 and J is TRBJ1-5; 8 bases align to TRBD1. Germline CDR1 and CDR2: LNHDA and SQIVND (reference sequence). Germline trimming cut 0 bases from V and 5 bases from J; bases unmatched to any gene: 6. CDR3 length equals 16 residues. The CDR3 sequence: CASSIDRQGIDQPQHF. The CDR3 DNA follows: TGTGCCAGTAGTATAGATAGACAGGGGATAGATCAGCCCCAGCATTTT.

This clone was found once. The V and J genes are TRBV7-6 and TRBJ2-7; perhaps TRBD1 as D (5 bases). The V gene lost 2 bases and the J gene lost 6 bases, with 11 bases spanning the gap. CDR1 SGHVS and CDR2 FNYEAQ come from the germline V gene. The length of the CDR3 is 13 residues. The DNA of the CDR3 is TGTGCCAGCAGCTTATTCTGGGGCGTCGAGCAGTACTTC. Its protein is CASSLFWGVEQYF.

The chain has TRBV14 and TRBJ2-7, with 9 bases matching TRBD2. After removal of 0 bases from V and 3 bases from J, the junction contained 6 bases not matched to a gene. The germline V gene has CDR1 SGHDN and CDR2 FVKESK. The CDR3 has 16 residues. The chain's CDR3 is CASSQESWTSDYEQYF. The CDR3 bases are TGTGCCAGCAGCCAAGAATCTTGGACTAGCGACTACGAGCAGTACTTC.

The V gene is TRBV29-1, the J gene TRBJ1-2, with 9 bases that match TRBD1. Germline assignment: CDR1 SQVTM and CDR2 ANQGSEA. The CDR3 contains 15 residues. The trim removed 4 bases at V and 0 bases at J, leaving 6 bases unmatched. The CDR3 DNA is TGCAGCGTTGGGACAGGGGTCGGTCCTAACTATGGCTACACCTTC. This encodes CSVGTGVGPNYGYTF.

This chain connects TRBV24-1 to TRBJ2-3, with TRBD1 matching 10 bases. Germline values: CDR1 KGHDR, CDR2 SFDVKD. V lost 9 bases, J lost 5 bases, and 7 bases stayed unmatched. The CDR3 totals 14 residues. CDR3: CATGDRGLGDTQYF. The CDR3 DNA is TGTGCCACCGGAGACAGGGGGCTTGGAGATACGCAGTATTTT.

The rearrangement links TRBV5-5 to TRBJ2-7; 8 bases map to TRBD1. J was trimmed by 2 bases and V by 2 bases; bases with no gene match: 0. Per germline, CDR1 SGHKS and CDR2 YYEKEE (reference sequence). The CDR3 has 13 residues. In DNA form, the CDR3 reads TGTGCCAGCAGCTTACAGGGGGCCTACGAGCAGTACTTC. This translates into CASSLQGAYEQYF.